This TCR beta chain was captured in a study of control samples from healthy donors and cancer patients. The CDR3 spans 13 residues. The V and J ends lost 7 bases and 4 bases, in that order; junction bases with no gene match: 7. Germline CDR1 and CDR2: GTSNPN and SVGIG (reference sequence). Repertoires were generated with immunoSEQ multiplex PCR, while TCRdb's copy carries only in-frame clones and drops some. The sample contains roughly 88,000 clones, 85% of which appear only once. The chain combines TRBV30 with TRBJ1-2; 9 bases match TRBD1. This clonotype was sampled from a young man in good health. The sequenced sample consisted of blood. The CDR3 nucleotides are TGTGCCTCCTTGACAGGGGGTGGCTATGGCTACACCTTC. It yields the protein CASLTGGGYGYTF.